The sequence of this TCR beta chain was determined in a study of blood T cell repertoires in COVID-19. Looking at the study overall: Some COVID-19 samples were acute and others convalescent; all came from the United States, Italy and Spain. PBMCs, B-cell-depleted T cells, or T cells provided the cDNA or gDNA that made up the material.

This CDR3 contains 17 residues. As processed by the authors: Amplifying reference gene primers gave estimates of nucleated cell counts. Repertoires were generated with immunoSEQ multiplex PCR, while TCRdb's copy carries only in-frame clones and drops some. That table gives V, J and clone size, and the DNA gave D and trimming. The repertoire has about 30,000 clones, roughly 90% of them found once; the top ten carry approximately 22%. The TCR sequence derives from a human donor with active COVID-19. The donor label of this sample is uncertain. The sequenced material came from peripheral blood. V gene TRBV21-1 combines with J gene TRBJ2-3; TRBD2, the D gene given by the table, was not confirmed from the DNA. TRBV21-1 is recorded as a pseudogene. DNA of the CDR3: TGTGCCAGCAGCAAAGAAAAGCGGGAGGGCGGCACAGATACGCAGTATTTT. Translated, it gives CASSKEKREGGTDTQYF.